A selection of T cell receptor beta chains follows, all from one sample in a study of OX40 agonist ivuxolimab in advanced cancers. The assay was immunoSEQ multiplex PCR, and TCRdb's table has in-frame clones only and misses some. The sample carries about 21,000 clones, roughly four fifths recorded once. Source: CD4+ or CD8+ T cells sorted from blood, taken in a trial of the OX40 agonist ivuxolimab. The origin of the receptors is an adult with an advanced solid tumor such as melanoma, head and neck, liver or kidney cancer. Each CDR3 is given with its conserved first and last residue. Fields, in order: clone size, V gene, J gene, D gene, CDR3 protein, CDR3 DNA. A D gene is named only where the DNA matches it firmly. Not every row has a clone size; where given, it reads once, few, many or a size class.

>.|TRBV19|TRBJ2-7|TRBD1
CATARAGGLYEQYF
TGTGCCACCGCCCGGGCAGGGGGCCTCTACGAGCAGTACTTC
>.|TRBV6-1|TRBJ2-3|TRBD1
CASTNQGALKDTQYF
TGTGCCAGCACCAATCAGGGGGCTCTTAAAGATACGCAGTATTTT
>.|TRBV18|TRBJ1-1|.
CASSPRLEGWTEAFF
TGTGCCAGCTCACCACGGTTGGAGGGGTGGACTGAAGCTTTCTTT
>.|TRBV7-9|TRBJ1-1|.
CASSLVARGKAFF
TGTGCCAGCAGCTTAGTCGCCAGGGGTAAAGCTTTCTTT
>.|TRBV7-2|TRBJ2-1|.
CASTTRGNEQFF
TGTGCCAGCACCACCCGGGGCAATGAGCAGTTCTTC
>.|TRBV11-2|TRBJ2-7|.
CASSPLTVSSYEQYF
TGTGCCAGCAGCCCCCTGACCGTTAGCTCCTACGAGCAGTACTTC
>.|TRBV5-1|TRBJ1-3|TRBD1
CASSPWTGKTSTAGNTIYF
TGCGCCAGCAGCCCCTGGACAGGGAAAACCTCCACTGCTGGAAACACCATATATTTT
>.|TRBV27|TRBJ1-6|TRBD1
CASSFLFRRQGPNSPLHF
TGTGCCAGCAGTTTCCTGTTCCGACGACAGGGCCCTAATTCACCCCTCCACTTT
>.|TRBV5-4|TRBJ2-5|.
CASKLGGGQETQYF
TGTGCCAGCAAGTTGGGAGGCGGCCAAGAGACCCAGTACTTC
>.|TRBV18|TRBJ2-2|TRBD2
CASSDSSGRAELFF
TGTGCCAGCTCAGACAGTAGCGGGAGGGCCGAGCTGTTTTTT
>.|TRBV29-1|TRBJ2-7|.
CSGKHNYEQYF
TGCAGCGGGAAACATAACTACGAGCAGTACTTC
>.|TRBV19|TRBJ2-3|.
CASSIGKTDTQYF
TGTGCCAGTAGTATAGGGAAGACAGATACGCAGTATTTT
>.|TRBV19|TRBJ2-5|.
CASSISGRARETQYF
TGTGCCAGTAGTATTTCTGGCAGGGCTCGGGAGACCCAGTACTTC
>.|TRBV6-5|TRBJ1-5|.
CASSGTWGQPQHF
TGTGCCAGCAGTGGGACTTGGGGGCAGCCCCAGCATTTT
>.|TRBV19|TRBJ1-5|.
CASSIIPRGRLNQPQHF
TGTGCCAGTAGTATAATCCCTCGGGGGAGGCTCAATCAGCCCCAGCATTTT
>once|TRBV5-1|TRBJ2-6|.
CASSLARRTGANVLTF
TGCGCCAGCAGCTTGGCACGGAGGACTGGGGCCAACGTCCTGACTTTC
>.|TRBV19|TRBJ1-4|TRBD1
CASTPDRDNPNEKLFF
TGTGCCAGTACCCCTGACAGGGACAATCCTAATGAAAAACTGTTTTTT
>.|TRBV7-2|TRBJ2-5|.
CASSTKSGLLETQYF
TGTGCCAGCAGCACAAAAAGTGGACTATTAGAGACCCAGTACTTC
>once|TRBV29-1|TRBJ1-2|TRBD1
CSVEGTTGTYGYTF
TGCAGCGTTGAAGGGACGACAGGGACTTATGGCTACACCTTC
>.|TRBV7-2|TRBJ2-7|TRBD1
CASSRTGTDYEQYF
TGTGCCAGCAGCCGAACCGGGACAGATTACGAGCAGTACTTC
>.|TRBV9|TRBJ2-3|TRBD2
CASSVATSGGAKTDTQYF
TGTGCCAGCAGCGTAGCGACTAGCGGGGGGGCTAAGACAGATACGCAGTATTTT
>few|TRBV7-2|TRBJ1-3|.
CASSPAGGRSGNTIYF
TGTGCCAGCAGCCCCGCGGGGGGCCGCTCTGGAAACACCATATATTTT
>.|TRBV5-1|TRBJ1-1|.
CASSLGILNTEAFF
TGCGCCAGCAGCTTGGGGATATTGAACACTGAAGCTTTCTTT
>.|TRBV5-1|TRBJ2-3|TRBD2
CASSTSGASTDTQYF
TGCGCCAGCAGCACTAGCGGGGCTAGCACAGATACGCAGTATTTT
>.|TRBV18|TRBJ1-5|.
CASSPAAVGPQHF
TGTGCCAGCTCACCGGCAGCCGTAGGGCCCCAGCATTTT
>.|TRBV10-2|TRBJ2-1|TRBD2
CATEVAGGGEQFF
TGCGCCACGGAGGTAGCGGGAGGGGGTGAGCAGTTCTTC
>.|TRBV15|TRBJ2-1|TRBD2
CGEEAGGPSYNEQFF
TGTGGGGAGGAAGCGGGAGGGCCATCCTACAATGAGCAGTTCTTC
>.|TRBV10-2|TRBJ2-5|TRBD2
CASSGGLGETQYF
TGCGCCAGCTCGGGGGGGCTGGGAGAGACCCAGTACTTC
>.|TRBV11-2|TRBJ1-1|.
CASSLGRNTEAFF
TGTGCCAGCAGCTTAGGCAGGAACACTGAAGCTTTCTTT
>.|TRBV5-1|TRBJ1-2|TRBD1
CASSSLDREYGYTF
TGCGCCAGCAGCTCTCTAGACAGGGAATATGGCTACACCTTC
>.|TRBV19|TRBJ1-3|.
CATRARTNSGNTIYF
TGTGCCACCCGCGCCCGGACGAACTCTGGAAACACCATATATTTT
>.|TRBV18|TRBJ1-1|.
CASSPPRSGDHTEAFF
TGTGCCAGCTCACCACCCCGGTCGGGGGACCACACTGAAGCTTTCTTT
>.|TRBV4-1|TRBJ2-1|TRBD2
CASTRGAGGNLNEQFF
TGCGCCAGCACCAGAGGCGCGGGGGGCAACCTAAATGAGCAGTTCTTC
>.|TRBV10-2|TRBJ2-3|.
CASSESLGRRTTDTQYF
TGCGCCAGCAGTGAGTCATTGGGGAGACGAACCACAGATACGCAGTATTTT
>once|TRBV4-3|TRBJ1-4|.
CASSRRGEGNEKLFF
TGCGCCAGCAGCCGCAGGGGTGAAGGGAATGAAAAACTGTTTTTT
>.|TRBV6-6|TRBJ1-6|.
CASSSDRSGNSPLHF
TGTGCCAGCAGTTCCGACAGGTCGGGCAATTCACCCCTCCACTTT
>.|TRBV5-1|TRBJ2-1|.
CASSLASGTSYNEQFF
TGCGCCAGCAGCTTGGCTTCAGGAACTTCTTACAATGAGCAGTTCTTC
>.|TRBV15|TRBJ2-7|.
CATSRAPGAREQYF
TGTGCCACCAGCAGAGCCCCTGGGGCTAGGGAGCAGTACTTC
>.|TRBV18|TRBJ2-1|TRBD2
CASSPLAGVVNEQFF
TGTGCCAGCTCACCACTAGCGGGGGTAGTCAATGAGCAGTTCTTC
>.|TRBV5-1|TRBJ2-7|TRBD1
CASSLVRQGSYEQYF
TGCGCCAGCAGCTTGGTGCGACAGGGTTCCTACGAGCAGTACTTC
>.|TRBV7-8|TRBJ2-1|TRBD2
CASSSQTSGGALEQFF
TGTGCCAGCAGCTCTCAGACTAGCGGGGGGGCCCTTGAGCAGTTCTTC
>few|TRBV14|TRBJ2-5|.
CASSQNRGQETQYF
TGTGCCAGCAGCCAAAACCGGGGCCAAGAGACCCAGTACTTC
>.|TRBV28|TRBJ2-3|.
CASSTALLSTDTQYF
TGTGCCAGCAGTACAGCCTTGCTAAGCACAGATACGCAGTATTTT
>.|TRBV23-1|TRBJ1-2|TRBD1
CASTWTGGYGYTF
TGCGCCAGCACTTGGACAGGGGGCTATGGCTACACCTTC
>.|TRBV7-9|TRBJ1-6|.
CASSPMGGLSSYNSPLHF
TGTGCCAGCAGCCCCATGGGGGGCTTGAGCTCCTATAATTCACCCCTCCACTTT
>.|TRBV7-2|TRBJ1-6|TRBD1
CASSQARTGNSPLHF
TGTGCCAGCAGCCAGGCACGGACAGGAAATTCACCCCTCCACTTT
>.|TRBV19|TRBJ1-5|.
CASSINVQPQHF
TGTGCCAGTAGTATAAATGTGCAGCCCCAGCATTTT
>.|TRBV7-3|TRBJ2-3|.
CASSPGSTDTQYF
TGTGCCAGCAGCCCGGGGAGCACAGATACGCAGTATTTT
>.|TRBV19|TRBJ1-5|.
CASSMEVLRSSNQPQHF
TGTGCCAGTAGTATGGAGGTCCTGCGAAGTAGCAATCAGCCCCAGCATTTT
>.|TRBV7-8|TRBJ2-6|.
CASSLGGSGANVLTF
TGTGCCAGCAGCTTAGGGGGCTCTGGGGCCAACGTCCTGACTTTC
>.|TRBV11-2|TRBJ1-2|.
CASSPTGAGYGYTF
TGTGCCAGCAGCCCTACCGGGGCAGGGTATGGCTACACCTTC
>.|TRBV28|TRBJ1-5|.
CASSSTGRVNQPQHF
TGTGCCAGCAGTTCTACAGGGAGAGTAAATCAGCCCCAGCATTTT
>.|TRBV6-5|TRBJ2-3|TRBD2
CASSYSILAGADTQYF
TGTGCCAGCAGTTACTCGATACTAGCGGGAGCAGATACGCAGTATTTT
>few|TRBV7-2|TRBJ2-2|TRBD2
CASSRSRRGTGELFF
TGTGCCAGCAGTAGGAGTCGGCGGGGGACCGGGGAGCTGTTTTTT
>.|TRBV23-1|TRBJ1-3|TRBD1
CASRRDREDIDGNTIYF
TGCGCCAGCAGGCGGGACAGGGAGGACATTGATGGAAACACCATATATTTT